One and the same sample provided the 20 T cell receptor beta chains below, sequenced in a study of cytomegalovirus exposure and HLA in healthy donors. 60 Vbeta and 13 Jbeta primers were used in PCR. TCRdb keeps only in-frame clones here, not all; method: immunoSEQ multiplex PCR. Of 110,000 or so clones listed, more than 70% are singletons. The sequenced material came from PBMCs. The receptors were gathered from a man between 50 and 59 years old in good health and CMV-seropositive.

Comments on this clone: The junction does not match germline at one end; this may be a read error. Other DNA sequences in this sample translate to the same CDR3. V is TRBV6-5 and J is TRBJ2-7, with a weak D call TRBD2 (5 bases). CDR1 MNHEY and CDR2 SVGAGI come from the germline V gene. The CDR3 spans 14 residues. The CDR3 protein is CASSPGLHSYEQYF. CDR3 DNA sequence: TGCGCCAGCAGTCCCGGACTGCACTCCTACGAGCAGTACTTC.

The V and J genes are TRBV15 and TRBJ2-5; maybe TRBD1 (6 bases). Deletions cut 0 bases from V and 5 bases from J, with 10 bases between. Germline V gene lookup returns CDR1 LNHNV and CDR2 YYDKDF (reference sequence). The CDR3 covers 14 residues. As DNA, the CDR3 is TGTGCCACCAGCAGAGATGACAGGTTCGAGACCCAGTACTTC. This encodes CATSRDDRFETQYF.

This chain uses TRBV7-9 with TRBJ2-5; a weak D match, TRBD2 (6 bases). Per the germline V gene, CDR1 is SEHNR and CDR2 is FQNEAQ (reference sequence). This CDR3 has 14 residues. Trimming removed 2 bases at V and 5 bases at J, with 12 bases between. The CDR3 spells CASSLPGREETQYF. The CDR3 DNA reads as TGTGCCAGCAGCTTACCGGGCCGGGAGGAGACCCAGTACTTC. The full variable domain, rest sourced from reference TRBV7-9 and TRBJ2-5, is DTGVSQNPRHKITKRGQNVTFRCDPISEHNRLYWYRQTLGQGPEFLTYFQNEAQLEKSRLLSDRFSAERPKGSFSTLEIQRTEQGDSAMYLCASSLPGREETQYFGPGTRLLVL.

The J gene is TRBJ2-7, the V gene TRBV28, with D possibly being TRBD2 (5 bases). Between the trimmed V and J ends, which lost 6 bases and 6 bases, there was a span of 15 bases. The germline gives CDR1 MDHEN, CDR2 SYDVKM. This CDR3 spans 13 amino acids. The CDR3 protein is CASRGSTGSEQYF. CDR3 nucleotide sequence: TGTGCCAGCAGGGGGAGTACGGGCTCCGAGCAGTACTTC.

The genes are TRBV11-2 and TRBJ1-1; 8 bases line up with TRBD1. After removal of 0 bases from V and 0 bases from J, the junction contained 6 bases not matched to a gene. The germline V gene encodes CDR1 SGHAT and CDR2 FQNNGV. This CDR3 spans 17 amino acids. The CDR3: CASSLEDRGPMNTEAFF. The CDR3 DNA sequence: TGTGCCAGCAGCTTAGAAGACAGGGGTCCCATGAACACTGAAGCTTTCTTT.

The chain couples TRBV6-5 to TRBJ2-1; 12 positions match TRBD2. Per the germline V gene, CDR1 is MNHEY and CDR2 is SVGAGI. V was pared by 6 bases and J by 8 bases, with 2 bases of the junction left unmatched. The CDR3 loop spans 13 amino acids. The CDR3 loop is CASRTSGSHEQFF. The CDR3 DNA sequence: TGTGCCAGCAGGACTAGCGGGAGTCATGAGCAGTTCTTC.

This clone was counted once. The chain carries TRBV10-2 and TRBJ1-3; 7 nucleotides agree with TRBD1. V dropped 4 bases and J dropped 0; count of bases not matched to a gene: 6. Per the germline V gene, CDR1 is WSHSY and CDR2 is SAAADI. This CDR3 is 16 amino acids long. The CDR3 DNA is TGCGCCAGCAGTGTCGGGACAGCCAACTCTGGAAACACCATATATTTT. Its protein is CASSVGTANSGNTIYF.

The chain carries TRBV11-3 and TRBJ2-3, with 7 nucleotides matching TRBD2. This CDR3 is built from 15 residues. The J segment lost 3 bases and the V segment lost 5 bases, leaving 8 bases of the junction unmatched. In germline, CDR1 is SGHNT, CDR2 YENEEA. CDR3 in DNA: TGTGCCAGCAGCCGCTGGGGAGGGAGGACAGATACGCAGTATTTT. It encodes CASSRWGGRTDTQYF.

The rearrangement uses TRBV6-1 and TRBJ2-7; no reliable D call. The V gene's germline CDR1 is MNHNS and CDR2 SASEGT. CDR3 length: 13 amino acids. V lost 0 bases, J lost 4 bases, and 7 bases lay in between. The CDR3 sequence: CASSEALGYEQYF. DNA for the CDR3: TGTGCCAGCAGTGAAGCGCTCGGGTACGAGCAGTACTTC.

CDR3 protein: CASSSGLAGTDTQYF. The CDR3 DNA reads as TGTGCCAGCAGCTCGGGACTAGCGGGCACAGATACGCAGTATTTT. This chain links TRBV13 with TRBJ2-3; 11 nucleotides line up with TRBD2. Germline trimming cut 4 bases from V and 1 base from J; bases unmatched to any gene: 1. Germline lookup yields CDR1 PRHDT and CDR2 FYEKMQ (reference sequence). CDR3 size: 15 residues.

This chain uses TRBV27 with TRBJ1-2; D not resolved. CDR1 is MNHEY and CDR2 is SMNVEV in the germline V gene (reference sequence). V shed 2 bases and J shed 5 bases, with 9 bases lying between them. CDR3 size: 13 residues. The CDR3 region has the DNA TGTGCCAGCAGTTTAGGTACGGGTTATGGCTACACCTTC. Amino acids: CASSLGTGYGYTF.

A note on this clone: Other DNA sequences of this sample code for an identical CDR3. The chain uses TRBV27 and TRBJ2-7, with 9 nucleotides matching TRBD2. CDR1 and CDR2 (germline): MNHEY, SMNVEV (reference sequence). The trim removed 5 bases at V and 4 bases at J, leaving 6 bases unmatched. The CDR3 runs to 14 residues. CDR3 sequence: CASSLREGKYEQYF. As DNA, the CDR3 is TGTGCCAGCAGTCTGCGGGAGGGGAAGTACGAGCAGTACTTC.

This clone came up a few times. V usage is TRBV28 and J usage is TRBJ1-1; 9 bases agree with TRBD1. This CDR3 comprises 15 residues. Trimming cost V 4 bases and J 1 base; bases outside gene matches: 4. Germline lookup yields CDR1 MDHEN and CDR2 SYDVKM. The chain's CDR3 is CASSSLDRGNTEAFF. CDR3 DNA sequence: TGTGCCAGCAGTTCCTTGGACAGGGGGAACACTGAAGCTTTCTTT.

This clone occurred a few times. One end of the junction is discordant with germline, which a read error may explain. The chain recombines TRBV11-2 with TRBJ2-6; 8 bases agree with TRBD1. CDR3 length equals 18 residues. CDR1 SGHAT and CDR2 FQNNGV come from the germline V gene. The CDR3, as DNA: TGTGCCAGCAGCTCGTGGGGACAGGCCTATACTGGAGCCAACGTCCTGACTTTC. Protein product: CASSSWGQAYTGANVLTF.

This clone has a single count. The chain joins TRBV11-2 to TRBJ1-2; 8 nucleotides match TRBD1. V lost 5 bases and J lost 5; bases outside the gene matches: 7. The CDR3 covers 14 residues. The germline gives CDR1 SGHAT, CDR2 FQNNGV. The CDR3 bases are TGTGCCAGCAGCGTGGAGGACAGGGCGTATGGCTACACCTTC. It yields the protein CASSVEDRAYGYTF. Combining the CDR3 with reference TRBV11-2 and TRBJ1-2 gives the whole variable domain EAGVAQSPRYKIIEKRQSVAFWCNPISGHATLYWYQQILGQGPKLLIQFQNNGVVDDSQLPKDRFSAERLKGVDSTLKIQPAKLEDSAVYLCASSVEDRAYGYTFGSGTRLTVV.

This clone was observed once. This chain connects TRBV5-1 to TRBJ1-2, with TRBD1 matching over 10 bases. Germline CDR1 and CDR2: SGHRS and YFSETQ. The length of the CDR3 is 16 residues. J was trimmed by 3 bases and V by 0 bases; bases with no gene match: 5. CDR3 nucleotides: TGCGCCAGCAGCTTGGCCGTAGGACAGGGGGACTATGGCTACACCTTC. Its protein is CASSLAVGQGDYGYTF.

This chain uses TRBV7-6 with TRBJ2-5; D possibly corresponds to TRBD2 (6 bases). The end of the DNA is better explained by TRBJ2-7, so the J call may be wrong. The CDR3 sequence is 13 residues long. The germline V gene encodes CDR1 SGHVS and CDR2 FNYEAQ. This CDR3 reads CASSLGGPNEQYF. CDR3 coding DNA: TGTGCCAGCAGCTTGGGGGGTCCCAACGAGCAGTACTTC.

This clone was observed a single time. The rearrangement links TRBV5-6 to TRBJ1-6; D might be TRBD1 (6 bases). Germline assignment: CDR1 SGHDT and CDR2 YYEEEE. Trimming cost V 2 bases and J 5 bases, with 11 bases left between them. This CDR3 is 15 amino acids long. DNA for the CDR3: TGTGCCAGCAGCTTCCTACAGGGAGATAATTCACCCCTCCACTTT. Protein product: CASSFLQGDNSPLHF.

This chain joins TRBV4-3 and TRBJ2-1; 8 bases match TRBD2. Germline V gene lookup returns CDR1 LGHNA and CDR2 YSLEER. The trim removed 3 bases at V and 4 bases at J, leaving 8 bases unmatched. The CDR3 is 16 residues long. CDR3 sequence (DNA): TGCGCCAGCAGCCATAGAACGGGGGGGCTGTACAATGAGCAGTTCTTC. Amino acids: CASSHRTGGLYNEQFF.

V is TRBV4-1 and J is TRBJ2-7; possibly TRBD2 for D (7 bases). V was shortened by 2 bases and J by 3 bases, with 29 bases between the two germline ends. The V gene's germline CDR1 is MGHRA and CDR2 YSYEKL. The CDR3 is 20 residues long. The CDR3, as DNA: TGCGCCAGCAGCCAACGAAAAAGGTGGGGCGAGGGGGGGGCCCTCTACGAGCAGTACTTC. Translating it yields CASSQRKRWGEGGALYEQYF.